Following are 20 T cell receptor beta chains from one sample sequenced in a study of OX40 agonist ivuxolimab in advanced cancers. Generated by immunoSEQ multiplex PCR, the TCRdb table keeps only in-frame clones and is missing some. The sample consists of 73,000 or so clones, around nine tenths of them appearing once. The source was CD4+ or CD8+ T cells sorted from blood, collected in a trial of the OX40 agonist ivuxolimab. The receptors stem from an adult with an advanced solid tumor such as melanoma, head and neck, liver or kidney cancer.

This sequence joins TRBV5-1 and TRBJ2-3, with 9 bases that match TRBD2. There are 15 residues in the CDR3. The germline V gene encodes CDR1 SGHRS and CDR2 YFSETQ. V gave up 7 bases and J gave up 0 bases; unmatched junction bases: 6. Here the CDR3 reads CASRLAAASTDTQYF. In DNA, the CDR3 is TGCGCCAGCCGACTAGCGGCAGCTAGCACAGATACGCAGTATTTT.

The rearrangement links TRBV10-3 to TRBJ2-2; possibly TRBD1 or TRBD2 for D (5 bases each). Trimming cost V 4 bases and J 6 bases, with 15 bases left between them. The germline gives CDR1 ENHRY, CDR2 SYGVKD. The CDR3 runs 15 residues. Here the CDR3 DNA reads TGTGCCATCAGTGTTAGGGGAGTGGACTCCGGGGAGCTGTTTTTT. It yields the protein CAISVRGVDSGELFF.

Turning to this clone: Other DNA variants within this sample encode the same CDR3. The chain joins TRBV27 to TRBJ2-1; D remains ambiguous. V shed 5 bases and J shed 3 bases, with 5 bases lying between them. Germline assignment: CDR1 MNHEY and CDR2 SMNVEV (reference sequence). This CDR3 region has 12 residues. The CDR3 reads CASSLNYNEQFF. The CDR3 region has the DNA TGTGCCAGCAGTCTTAACTACAATGAGCAGTTCTTC.

The DNA for the CDR3 is TGCGCCAGCAGCTTCACTAGCGGGGGCCCGAGGGAGACCCAGTACTTC. This gives the protein CASSFTSGGPRETQYF. V and J are TRBV5-1 and TRBJ2-5; 11 positions agree with TRBD2. CDR1 and CDR2 from the germline V gene are SGHRS and YFSETQ. The CDR3 extends over 16 amino acids. V dropped 2 bases and J dropped 5; count of bases not matched to a gene: 8.

The rearrangement uses TRBV5-6 and TRBJ2-1, with 7 bases aligning to TRBD2. The CDR3 length is 17 residues. Germline loops: CDR1 SGHDT, CDR2 YYEEEE. Unmatched junction bases numbered 13, after V lost 4 bases and J lost 3 bases. The CDR3 loop reads CASSLKFGTTIYNEQFF. CDR3 bases: TGTGCCAGCAGCCTTAAATTCGGGACTACGATCTACAATGAGCAGTTCTTC.

The CDR3 nucleotides are TGTGCCAGCAGCTTCAATTACGAGCAGTACTTC. As protein: CASSFNYEQYF. V is TRBV7-9 and J is TRBJ2-7; D gene uncertain. The CDR3 sequence is 11 residues long. CDR1 is SEHNR and CDR2 is FQNEAQ in the germline V gene (reference sequence). Trimming cost V 3 bases and J 4 bases, with 4 bases left between them.

V gene TRBV7-9 combines with J gene TRBJ1-3; unclear D gene. The germline V gene has CDR1 SEHNR and CDR2 FQNEAQ (reference sequence). Trimming left V 4 bases short and J 4 bases short, with 8 bases between. This CDR3 comprises 13 residues. This CDR3 is CASSSGLGNTIYF. The DNA of the CDR3 is TGTGCCAGCAGCTCGGGGTTGGGAAACACCATATATTTT. Supplemented by reference TRBV7-9 and TRBJ1-3, the full variable domain reads DTGVSQNPRHKITKRGQNVTFRCDPISEHNRLYWYRQTLGQGPEFLTYFQNEAQLEKSRLLSDRFSAERPKGSFSTLEIQRTEQGDSAMYLCASSSGLGNTIYFGEGSWLTVV.

The genes are TRBV7-9 and TRBJ1-2, with D unclear. Germline V gene data show CDR1 as SEHNR and CDR2 as FQNEAQ (reference sequence). This CDR3 is 16 amino acids long. V shed 5 bases and J shed 4 bases, with 20 bases lying between them. The CDR3: CASSPAGVLEGYGYTF. DNA of the CDR3: TGTGCCAGCAGCCCAGCCGGGGTACTGGAAGGCTATGGCTACACCTTC.

This chain uses TRBV11-3 with TRBJ2-5, with D possibly matching TRBD1 (6 bases). The CDR3 is 15 amino acids. In germline, CDR1 is SGHNT, CDR2 YENEEA. Trimming took 5 bases from V and 7 from J, leaving 20 bases between them. The CDR3 loop reads CASSIELRGSGTQYF. Here the CDR3 DNA reads TGTGCCAGCAGCATCGAACTCAGGGGATCGGGGACCCAGTACTTC.

The chain is built from TRBV5-1 and TRBJ2-7; TRBD2 agrees at 13 bases. The CDR3 length is 14 residues. The ends lost 7 bases at V and 3 bases at J; junction bases unmatched: 4. Germline loops: CDR1 SGHRS, CDR2 YFSETQ. This chain's CDR3 is CASRGTSGNYEQYF. CDR3 in DNA: TGCGCCAGCCGTGGGACTAGCGGGAACTACGAGCAGTACTTC.

V and J are TRBV5-4 and TRBJ2-7; D perhaps matches TRBD2 (6 bases). Germline CDR1 is SGHNT and CDR2 is YYREEE (reference sequence). V lost 4 bases, J lost 4 bases, and 18 bases lay in between. The CDR3 totals 15 residues. CDR3 in DNA: TGTGCCAGCAGCCCGGCTCTCGGGGGTGGGTACGAGCAGTACTTC. As protein: CASSPALGGGYEQYF.

V and J are TRBV5-4 and TRBJ1-2; possible D gene TRBD1, 6 bases. The germline CDR1 and CDR2 sequences are SGHNT and YYREEE (reference sequence). Trimming took off 2 bases at V and 7 bases at J, with 18 bases between the two ends. This CDR3 has 15 amino acids. CDR3 region: CASSFGGAPLGGYTF. The CDR3 bases are TGTGCCAGCAGCTTCGGGGGGGCACCCCTGGGTGGCTACACCTTC.

DNA of the CDR3: TGTGCCAGCTCACCAAACACGGGACGCGGGTCGGGAAACACCATATATTTT. Amino acid sequence: CASSPNTGRGSGNTIYF. V and J are TRBV18 and TRBJ1-3; tentative D call: TRBD1 (5 bases). CDR3 size: 17 residues. Germline V CDR1 and CDR2: KGHSH, LQKENI. Trimming took 2 bases from V and 4 from J, leaving 18 bases between them. Full variable domain (missing parts from reference TRBV18 and TRBJ1-3): NAGVMQNPRHLVRRRGQEARLRCSPMKGHSHVYWYRQLPEEGLKFMVYLQKENIIDESGMPKERFSAEFPKEGPSILRIQQVVRGDSAAYFCASSPNTGRGSGNTIYFGEGSWLTVV.

This clone has more than one count but fewer than ten. The J gene is TRBJ1-3, the V gene TRBV5-8; D might be TRBD1 (5 bases). From germline, CDR1 is SGHTS and CDR2 YDEGEE. V lost 5 bases and J lost 3, with 18 bases in between. The CDR3 spans 16 residues. CDR3 bases: TGTGCCAGCAGTCGCGGAGGGGATGCGGTTGGAAACACCATATATTTT. Its protein is CASSRGGDAVGNTIYF. Full variable domain (rest looked up from reference TRBV5-8 and TRBJ1-3): EAGVTQSPTHLIKTRGQQATLRCSPISGHTSVYWYQQALGLGLQFLLWYDEGEERNRGNFPPRFSGRQFPNYSSELNVNALELEDSALYLCASSRGGDAVGNTIYFGEGSWLTVV.

This clone was picked up one time. This chain links TRBV18 with TRBJ2-3; 7 nucleotides line up with TRBD1. The CDR3 contains 16 residues. Losses at the gene ends were 3 bases for V and 3 bases for J; bases not matched to a gene: 9. Looked up from germline, CDR1 is KGHSH and CDR2 is LQKENI. The CDR3 nucleotides read TGTGCCAGCTCACCGCTTCTCGCAGGGGGAACAGATACGCAGTATTTT. Its translation: CASSPLLAGGTDTQYF.

The chain links TRBV5-1 to TRBJ1-2, with TRBD1 matching 8 bases. V lost 0 bases to trimming and J lost 0 bases; unmatched junction nucleotides: 7. The CDR3 runs to 17 residues. The germline CDR1 and CDR2 sequences are SGHRS and YFSETQ. CDR3 protein: CASSLVTGGQANYGYTF. The CDR3 DNA reads as TGCGCCAGCAGCTTGGTTACAGGGGGACAAGCTAACTATGGCTACACCTTC.

The table lists this clone with a count of one. The rearrangement joins TRBV21-1 to TRBJ1-2; TRBD1, the D gene given by the table, was not confirmed from the DNA. TRBV21-1 is classified as a pseudogene. This CDR3 has 13 amino acids. The CDR3 DNA follows: TGTGCCAGCAGCACAGGGCGCAGGTATGGCTACACCTTC. The encoded protein is CASSTGRRYGYTF.

The chain joins TRBV5-1 to TRBJ1-1; 9 bases align to TRBD1. CDR1 is SGHRS, CDR2 YFSETQ, per germline. This CDR3 spans 17 amino acids. J gave up 1 base and V 2 bases, and 9 bases lay outside the gene matches. As DNA, the CDR3 is TGCGCCAGCAGCTTATTCTTTGGGGGACAGGGGAACACTGAAGCTTTCTTT. Its protein is CASSLFFGGQGNTEAFF.

V usage is TRBV14 and J usage is TRBJ1-2; 7 positions agree with TRBD1. The ends lost 4 bases at V and 7 bases at J; junction bases unmatched: 3. There are 12 residues in the CDR3. CDR1 and CDR2 from the germline V gene are SGHDN and FVKESK. As DNA, the CDR3 is TGTGCCAGCAGCCCGACAGGGCTTGGCTACACCTTC. It translates to CASSPTGLGYTF.

The chain couples TRBV5-6 to TRBJ1-4, with D perhaps matching TRBD1 (6 bases). The CDR3 has 14 amino acids. CDR1 SGHDT and CDR2 YYEEEE come from the germline V gene. V lost 5 bases to trimming and J lost 7 bases, with 15 bases between them. Written as DNA, the CDR3 is TGTGCCAGCAGGACGTCGGGGGCAGGTGAAAAACTGTTTTTT. Protein product: CASRTSGAGEKLFF.